A single sample gave rise to the 22 T cell receptor beta chains below, sequenced in a study of shared clonotypes between healthy human individuals. The assay was immunoSEQ multiplex PCR, and TCRdb's table has in-frame clones only and misses some. The sample records fewer than 200,000 clones, about 66% being singletons. Input material: memory CD4+ T cells sorted from blood. Subset meaning: CD45RA-negative fraction. These receptors all stem from a young man in good health.

The rearrangement links TRBV13 to TRBJ2-3, with TRBD2 identical over 9 bases. The V gene end was trimmed by 3 bases and the J gene end by 4 bases; junction bases not matched to a gene: 11. The CDR3 totals 17 residues. Germline CDR1 PRHDT, CDR2 FYEKMQ (reference sequence). CDR3 in DNA: TGTGCCAGCAGCTTCGGCGGGAGGGGGGCAGGCCCAGATACGCAGTATTTT. Protein product: CASSFGGRGAGPDTQYF.

V is TRBV28 and J is TRBJ1-2, with 7 bases that match TRBD1. CDR3 length: 15 residues. Losses at the gene ends were 4 bases for V and 2 bases for J; bases not matched to a gene: 7. CDR1 and CDR2 (germline): MDHEN, SYDVKM. CDR3 sequence: CASSSLDRVNYGYTF. CDR3 sequence (DNA): TGTGCCAGCAGTTCACTTGACAGGGTCAACTATGGCTACACCTTC.

DNA for the CDR3: TGTGCCAGCAGGCCCACTAGTTGGTCCTACAATGAGCAGTTCTTC. This encodes CASRPTSWSYNEQFF. This chain links TRBV2 with TRBJ2-1; weak D call: TRBD2 (5 bases). Germline values: CDR1 SNHLY, CDR2 FYNNEI. Trimming took 6 bases from V and 1 from J, leaving 13 bases between them. The CDR3 spans 15 residues.

V gene TRBV29-1 combines with J gene TRBJ2-5; 7 positions agree with TRBD1. V trimming: 7 bases; J trimming: 5 bases; junction bases outside the gene matches: 7. In germline, CDR1 is SQVTM, CDR2 ANQGSEA. This CDR3 is built from 12 residues. Here the CDR3 DNA reads TGCAGCGCCGGACAGGTGTGGGAGACCCAGTACTTC. Its translation: CSAGQVWETQYF.

V is TRBV29-1 and J is TRBJ2-3; D uncertain. From germline, CDR1 is SQVTM and CDR2 ANQGSEA. V was shortened by 7 bases and J by 11 bases, with 13 bases between the two germline ends. The CDR3 covers 10 residues. The CDR3 spells CSGLYDKQYF. The DNA of the CDR3 is TGCAGCGGCTTATACGACAAGCAGTATTTT.

The V and J genes are TRBV18 and TRBJ2-7, with 11 bases lining up with TRBD1. The CDR3 is 16 residues long. J gave up 1 base and V 3 bases, and 5 bases lay outside the gene matches. Germline CDR1 reads KGHSH; CDR2 reads LQKENI. CDR3 in DNA: TGTGCCAGCTCACCCAGGACAGGGGGCAATTCCTACGAGCAGTACTTC. Its protein is CASSPRTGGNSYEQYF. Complete variable domain (other parts from reference TRBV18 and TRBJ2-7): NAGVMQNPRHLVRRRGQEARLRCSPMKGHSHVYWYRQLPEEGLKFMVYLQKENIIDESGMPKERFSAEFPKEGPSILRIQQVVRGDSAAYFCASSPRTGGNSYEQYFGPGTRLTVT.

The rearrangement joins TRBV10-2 to TRBJ1-1, with D perhaps TRBD1 (6 bases). This CDR3 has 13 amino acids. Looked up from germline, CDR1 is WSHSY and CDR2 is SAAADI. Trimming removed 4 bases from V and 0 bases from J, with 6 bases in between. The CDR3 DNA is TGCGCCAGCAGTGGGGACATGAACACTGAAGCTTTCTTT. This gives the protein CASSGDMNTEAFF.

This clone has only a few counts. The sample holds other DNA sequences that translate to the same CDR3. The rearrangement joins TRBV6-1 to TRBJ2-7; D is unclear. V gave up 2 bases and J gave up 2 bases, with 1 base separating them. The CDR3 has 11 amino acids. CDR1 MNHNS and CDR2 SASEGT come from the germline V gene. CDR3 region: CASSEPYEQYF. For the CDR3, the DNA is TGTGCCAGCAGTGAACCCTACGAGCAGTACTTC.

A remark on this clone: This sample includes further DNA sequences coding for the same CDR3. CDR3 coding DNA: TGTGCCAGCAGTGGCGGGACAGGGACTGAAGCTTTCTTT. It specifies CASSGGTGTEAFF. The V and J genes are TRBV6-4 and TRBJ1-1; 9 bases agree with TRBD1. The V gene's germline CDR1 is MRHNA and CDR2 SNTAGT. This CDR3 spans 13 amino acids. V shed 4 bases and J 5 bases; nucleotides not matched to a gene: 2.

The chain couples TRBV25-1 to TRBJ2-7; 7 bases fit TRBD1. V dropped 2 bases and J dropped 6; count of bases not matched to a gene: 10. Germline CDR1 reads MGHDK; CDR2 reads SYGVNS. The CDR3 is 15 amino acids. The chain's CDR3 is CASSELGTVVTEQYF. The CDR3, as DNA: TGTGCCAGCAGTGAACTTGGGACAGTCGTAACCGAGCAGTACTTC.

This chain links TRBV29-1 with TRBJ1-2; D is possibly TRBD1 (5 bases). V shed 6 bases and J shed 6 bases, with 11 bases lying between them. CDR1 SQVTM and CDR2 ANQGSEA come from the germline V gene. The CDR3 contains 11 residues. CDR3 DNA sequence: TGCAGCGTATCAGGGCGAGATGGCTACACCTTC. Protein product: CSVSGRDGYTF.

This clone was found once. This chain joins TRBV18 and TRBJ2-7; 10 positions agree with TRBD2. The CDR3 spans 16 residues. Germline V gene data show CDR1 as KGHSH and CDR2 as LQKENI. V was pared by 4 bases and J by 5 bases, with 11 bases of the junction left unmatched. CDR3 residues: CASSQSSGSVGDEQYF. CDR3 coding DNA: TGTGCCAGCTCACAGTCTAGCGGGAGCGTAGGGGACGAGCAGTACTTC. The variable domain in full, completed from reference TRBV18 and TRBJ2-7, reads NAGVMQNPRHLVRRRGQEARLRCSPMKGHSHVYWYRQLPEEGLKFMVYLQKENIIDESGMPKERFSAEFPKEGPSILRIQQVVRGDSAAYFCASSQSSGSVGDEQYFGPGTRLTVT.

This clone has only a few counts. The gene calls are TRBV2 and TRBJ1-5; D gene unclear. This CDR3 has 15 amino acids. Germline CDR1 reads SNHLY; CDR2 reads FYNNEI. V gave up 4 bases and J gave up 2 bases, with 12 bases separating them. Here the CDR3 reads CASSVATLGNQPQHF. In DNA form, the CDR3 reads TGTGCCAGCAGTGTAGCAACATTGGGCAATCAGCCCCAGCATTTT.

This clone was detected ten times or more. The chain is built from TRBV18 and TRBJ2-7; the D gene is possibly TRBD1 (6 bases). CDR3 size: 14 residues. Trimming pared 6 bases from V and 2 bases from J, leaving 14 bases between. The germline V gene has CDR1 KGHSH and CDR2 LQKENI. CDR3: CASSRGAQTYEQYF. The CDR3 nucleotides are TGTGCCAGCTCCAGGGGAGCGCAAACCTACGAGCAGTACTTC.

This clone was observed a handful of times. The CDR3 sequence is CASSQDGQGHQPQHF. The CDR3 DNA is TGTGCCAGCAGCCAAGATGGGCAAGGGCATCAGCCCCAGCATTTT. The chain joins TRBV4-2 to TRBJ1-5; D is unclear. The CDR3 extends over 15 amino acids. Per the germline V gene, CDR1 is LGHNA and CDR2 is YNFKEQ. The V end lost 0 bases, the J end lost 5 bases, and 11 bases lay between the germline ends.

V gene TRBV4-3 combines with J gene TRBJ2-3, with TRBD2 matching over 7 bases. Germline V lookup: CDR1 LGHNA, CDR2 YSLEER. CDR3 size: 15 residues. Trimming removed 0 bases from V and 3 bases from J; junction bases left unmatched: 3. The CDR3 sequence: CASSQEGRVTDTQYF. In DNA, the CDR3 is TGCGCCAGCAGCCAAGAGGGGAGGGTTACAGATACGCAGTATTTT.

The V and J genes are TRBV30 and TRBJ1-5, with TRBD1 identical over 9 bases. The CDR3 spans 13 residues. Trimming cost V 5 bases and J 8 bases; bases outside gene matches: 7. The germline gives CDR1 GTSNPN, CDR2 SVGIG (reference sequence). CDR3 amino acids: CAWEPGQGKPQHF. The CDR3 bases are TGTGCCTGGGAGCCGGGACAGGGAAAGCCCCAGCATTTT.

This clone came up once. This chain joins TRBV18 and TRBJ1-1; D unresolved. CDR1 is KGHSH and CDR2 is LQKENI in the germline V gene. The CDR3 totals 13 residues. V gave up 2 bases and J gave up 4 bases, with 8 bases separating them. The CDR3 here is CASSPGGFTEAFF. The CDR3 DNA reads TGTGCCAGCTCACCAGGTGGGTTCACTGAAGCTTTCTTT.

V and J are TRBV18 and TRBJ2-1; D gene uncertain. Germline CDR1 reads KGHSH; CDR2 reads LQKENI. Trimming cost V 0 bases and J 6 bases, with 9 bases left between them. This CDR3 region has 14 residues. The CDR3 region is CASSPPRLLNEQFF. DNA of the CDR3: TGTGCCAGCTCACCACCTCGACTTCTCAATGAGCAGTTCTTC. The full variable domain, with the rest looked up from reference TRBV18 and TRBJ2-1, is NAGVMQNPRHLVRRRGQEARLRCSPMKGHSHVYWYRQLPEEGLKFMVYLQKENIIDESGMPKERFSAEFPKEGPSILRIQQVVRGDSAAYFCASSPPRLLNEQFFGPGTRLTVL.

The chain carries TRBV18 and TRBJ2-2; D ambiguous. The CDR3 has 14 amino acids. V was pared by 3 bases and J by 7 bases, with 12 bases between. Germline loops: CDR1 KGHSH, CDR2 LQKENI. The CDR3 here is CASSPQSAGGELFF. The CDR3 DNA follows: TGTGCCAGCTCACCCCAATCCGCCGGCGGGGAGCTGTTTTTT.

The chain recombines TRBV7-2 with TRBJ1-2; no firm D call. The CDR3 runs to 12 residues. The V end was cut by 3 bases, the J end by 8 bases, with 10 bases between. Germline assignment: CDR1 SGHTA and CDR2 FQGNSA. CDR3 residues: CASSFSQRGYTF. DNA for the CDR3: TGTGCCAGCAGCTTCTCCCAACGAGGCTACACCTTC. Supplemented by reference TRBV7-2 and TRBJ1-2, the full variable domain reads GAGVSQSPSNKVTEKGKDVELRCDPISGHTALYWYRQSLGQGLEFLIYFQGNSAPDKSGLPSDRFSAERTGGSVSTLTIQRTQQEDSAVYLCASSFSQRGYTFGSGTRLTVV.

The V and J genes are TRBV5-6 and TRBJ2-7, with 12 nucleotides matching TRBD1. Losses at the gene ends were 4 bases for V and 5 bases for J; bases not matched to a gene: 4. CDR3 length equals 14 residues. Germline V lookup: CDR1 SGHDT, CDR2 YYEEEE. DNA for the CDR3: TGTGCCAGCAGCACCGGGACAGGGGGCCACGAGCAGTACTTC. Amino acids: CASSTGTGGHEQYF.